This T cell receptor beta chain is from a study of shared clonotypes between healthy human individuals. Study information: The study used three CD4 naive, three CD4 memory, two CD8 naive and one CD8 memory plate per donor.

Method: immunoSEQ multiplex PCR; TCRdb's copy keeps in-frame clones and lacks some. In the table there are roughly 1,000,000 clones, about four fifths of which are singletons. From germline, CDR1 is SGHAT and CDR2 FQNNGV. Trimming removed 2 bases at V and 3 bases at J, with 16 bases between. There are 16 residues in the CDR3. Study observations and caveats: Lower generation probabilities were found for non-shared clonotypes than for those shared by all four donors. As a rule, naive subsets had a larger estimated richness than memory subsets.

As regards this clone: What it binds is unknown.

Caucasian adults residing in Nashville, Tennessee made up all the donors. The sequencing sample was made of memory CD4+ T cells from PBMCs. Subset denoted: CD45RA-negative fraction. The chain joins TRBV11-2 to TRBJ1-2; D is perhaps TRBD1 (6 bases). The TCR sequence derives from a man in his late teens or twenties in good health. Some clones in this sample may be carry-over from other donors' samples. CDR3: CASSLIGTPPYYGYTF. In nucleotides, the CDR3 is TGTGCCAGCAGCTTAATCGGGACACCTCCTTACTATGGCTACACCTTC.